This T cell receptor (beta chain) was documented in a study of naive and memory T cell subsets (dated by TCRdb to the late 2010s). Describing the broader study: Sorted naive and memory T cell subsets from peripheral blood were analyzed in the study using a UMI-based, open-source pipeline for TCR alpha and beta sequencing. Complete agreement was observed between the functional CMV T cell responses and the IgG serology results. RNA was DNase-treated and reverse transcribed with TCR constant-region primers, mostly using SuperScript III.

This clonotype showed up many times. The antigen this receptor binds is unknown. Base qualities are not at hand, and no much larger clone is one base apart. Preparation of the library involved UMI-ligation and nested PCR. The beta constant-region primer was an equimolar mix of two oligonucleotides covering both TRBC1 and TRBC2. A single-stranded oligonucleotide containing the SP2 primer and a 12-nucleotide UMI was joined to the 3' end of the cDNA by T4 RNA ligase 1. The ligated cDNA went through four rounds of PCR with nested alpha and beta constant-region primers together with the SP2 primer. The ligation reaction was incubated at 16°C for roughly 19-25 hours. PCR2 was usually performed as a SYBR Green qPCR and halted at a preset threshold so that over-amplification would not occur. All purifications after the first were performed with Agencourt AMPure XP magnetic beads. Library amounts were measured by Qubit and library quality was assessed on a TapeStation, where the main peak was expected at around 650 bp. Pooled libraries were sequenced on an Illumina MiSeq using v2 2x251 paired-end kits, and typically roughly 0.95-2.2 million reads were obtained per sample. Each sample's library went into the pool at about 4 nM, and about 4.5-7.5% PhiX was added to help with cluster recognition. As for the original processing: FASTQ reads processed by Demultiplexor were assigned V and J genes by Decombinator through tag matching that tolerated a single base-pair mismatch. UMIs were used by Collapsinator to correct both sequencing errors and frequency errors arising from PCR heterogeneity. CDR3Translator translated TCRs and extracted CDR3s from the conserved cysteine to the FGXG phenylalanine, flagging non-productive sequences. Repertoires were subsampled to equal numbers of UMI-defined TCRs before Gini, Shannon entropy and inverse Simpson indices were calculated. Within the linear range, a power law was fitted by maximum likelihood to the distributions of clonotype abundance. On one naive CD8 sample, the pipeline and MIGEC gave similar UMI counts, unique TCR numbers and clonal distributions. The repertoires were searched for just under 7,500 CMV-associated CDR3 sequences that had been compiled from VDJdb and a published dataset. In-frame beta chains were kept once TCRdb had trimmed the public reads at Q25 with fastp and called clones with MiXCR. A single entry per CDR3 protein holds the most common genes and DNA from its merged rows. TCRdb, not the original authors, processed these V and J calls. The sample table shows some 85,000 distinct CDR3 sequences, and around 13% are seen once. Roughly 0.9% of the sample rests with the top ten.

The CDR1 and CDR2 encoded by the germline V gene are LGHNA and YNFKEQ. The V end gives up 4 bases and the J end 5 bases, leaving 14 bases in the junction not matched to a gene. The CDR3 runs 18 residues from the cysteine to the phenylalanine. The sequence is cut down to CDR3 DNA, 54 bases in frame from base 1. TCR alpha and beta chain libraries were amplified separately from the second PCR step onward. To determine each donor's CMV status, fresh PBMCs were stimulated overnight with CMV viral lysate, and IFNgamma production from CD4+ T cells was then assessed. CD4 T cells were positively selected with Miltenyi beads, followed by positive selection of CD8 T cells from the CD4-negative fraction. Cells were stained for CD3, CD4, CD8, CD45RA, CD27 and a live/dead dye and were sorted on a BD Aria II into four subsets based on CD45RA and CD27. Blood came from a few healthy volunteers, each fractionated into CD4 and CD8 T cells and then into four differentiation subsets. About 120 ml of peripheral blood was drawn per donor, and PBMC were isolated by Ficoll-Paque PLUS density-gradient centrifugation. Sorted cells were lysed in RLT buffer, and RNA was extracted with a Qiagen RNeasy kit and stored at -80°C.

Overall study outcomes, separate from this receptor: The repertoire findings for the naive and memory subsets could not be validated against a ground truth because none was available. RNA-based TCR counts may be affected by expression changes linked to T cell activation and differentiation. In both CD4 and CD8 cells, a rise in Gini index and a fall in Shannon and inverse Simpson diversity were observed from naive through CM, EM and EMRA. Each clonotype was defined as a single alpha or beta chain sequence rather than as a paired alpha/beta receptor. Once error correction was done, more than 90% of naive TCR sequences showed up just once, which made the naive abundance distributions much steeper than those of the memory subsets. TCR abundance followed a power law with an exponent that was different for naive and memory subsets but consistent across the three individuals.

The rearranged chain carries TRBV4-2 and TRBJ2-2; 9 middle bases align to TRBD2. This TCR came from a human donor in good health. Material: central memory CD4+ T cells from blood. The sample's cell subset or site label is to be understood as: central memory, CD45RA- CD27+. Here the CDR3 is given as CASSPAAGGLRGTGELFF. The nucleotide sequence reads as follows: TGTGCCAGCAGCCCCGCCGCGGGAGGGCTTCGTGGTACCGGGGAGCTGTTTTTT.